This is a list of T cell receptor beta chains from one sample in a study of radiotherapy plus CTLA-4 blockade in lung cancer. The repertoire was sequenced with immunoSEQ multiplex PCR; TCRdb's copy has only in-frame clones and lacks some. This table has roughly 100,000 clones, approximately 78% appearing once. Sequencing was performed on peripheral blood, taken from a patient treated with radiotherapy plus ipilimumab. All receptors come from a human donor with non-small cell lung cancer who had a partial response to radiotherapy plus ipilimumab. Each CDR3 is given with its conserved first and last residue. A D gene is named only where the DNA matches it firmly. Clone size is shown for a subset of rows, as once, few, many or a class of expanded clone.

v_gene	d_gene	j_gene	abundance	CDR3aa	CDR3nt
TRBV5-5	-	TRBJ1-2	few	CASSPVPQTTYGYTF	TGTGCCAGCAGCCCTGTTCCACAAACCACCTATGGCTACACCTTC
TRBV19	TRBD1	TRBJ1-5	-	CASSTQGVGQPQHF	TGTGCCAGTAGTACCCAGGGGGTTGGTCAGCCCCAGCATTTT
TRBV7-9	-	TRBJ1-2	few	CASSLGGYGYTF	TGTGCCAGCAGCTTAGGAGGATATGGCTACACCTTC
TRBV18	TRBD1	TRBJ2-3	-	CASSLQGAGDTQYF	TGTGCCAGCTCCTTACAGGGGGCCGGAGATACGCAGTATTTT
TRBV30	-	TRBJ2-1	-	CALYGRANEQFF	TGTGCCTTGTACGGCAGGGCCAATGAGCAGTTCTTC
TRBV5-7	TRBD2	TRBJ2-3	-	CASSLKGLAGGRKGDTQYF	TGTGCCAGCAGCTTAAAAGGACTAGCGGGAGGCCGAAAGGGAGATACGCAGTATTTT
TRBV19	-	TRBJ2-3	-	CASRGDSAVGTDTQYF	TGTGCCAGTAGGGGGGACTCCGCCGTCGGCACAGATACGCAGTATTTT
TRBV7-2	TRBD2	TRBJ2-1	-	CASSFVRLAGDYNEQFF	TGTGCCAGCAGCTTCGTTAGACTAGCGGGAGACTACAATGAGCAGTTCTTC
TRBV11-2	TRBD2	TRBJ2-1	-	CASSLRLAGGPSYNEQFF	TGTGCCAGCAGCCTTAGACTAGCGGGAGGACCCTCCTACAATGAGCAGTTCTTC
TRBV19	-	TRBJ1-1	medium-sized	CASRTDLETEAFF	TGTGCCAGTAGGACTGATCTGGAGACTGAAGCTTTCTTT
TRBV19	-	TRBJ2-7	-	CASSIRGPRNEQYF	TGTGCCAGTAGTATCAGGGGACCGCGGAACGAGCAGTACTTC
TRBV25-1	-	TRBJ2-5	-	CASSVGGLLYF	TGTGCCAGCAGTGTCGGGGGGCTATTATACTTC
TRBV6-1	TRBD2	TRBJ2-7	-	CASRESAGGLHEQYF	TGTGCCAGCAGGGAGTCGGCGGGAGGCCTCCACGAGCAGTACTTC
TRBV18	TRBD2	TRBJ2-1	once	CASSQLAGVVYEQFF	TGTGCCAGCTCACAACTAGCGGGAGTGGTCTATGAGCAGTTCTTC
TRBV5-6	TRBD2	TRBJ2-7	few	CASSLWVGTSAYEQYF	TGTGCCAGCAGCTTGTGGGTGGGGACTAGCGCCTACGAGCAGTACTTC
TRBV19	-	TRBJ1-5	-	CASTEQGRSNQPQHF	TGTGCCAGTACTGAACAGGGTAGGAGCAATCAGCCCCAGCATTTT
TRBV10-3	-	TRBJ1-5	-	CAISESSGEQPQHF	TGTGCCATCAGTGAGTCCTCAGGGGAACAGCCCCAGCATTTT
TRBV5-1	-	TRBJ1-1	-	CASSLGQTNTEAFF	TGCGCCAGCAGCTTGGGACAGACCAACACTGAAGCTTTCTTT
TRBV5-6	-	TRBJ2-7	-	CASSLATGSSSYEQYF	TGTGCCAGCAGCTTGGCCACAGGGTCAAGCTCCTACGAGCAGTACTTC
TRBV2	TRBD1	TRBJ2-7	-	CASSGQTGVEQYF	TGTGCCAGCAGTGGACAGACAGGGGTCGAGCAGTACTTC
TRBV18	-	TRBJ2-7	-	CASSPPSGLASNLPVLGEQYF	TGTGCCAGCTCACCCCCGTCGGGGCTAGCGTCGAATCTCCCTGTCCTGGGCGAGCAGTACTTC
TRBV27	TRBD2	TRBJ2-1	-	CASSSPRLAGKNEQFF	TGTGCCAGCAGTTCCCCCCGGCTAGCGGGAAAAAATGAGCAGTTCTTC
TRBV7-2	-	TRBJ2-3	-	CASSRHLLEGIGDTQYF	TGTGCCAGCAGCCGACACCTACTAGAGGGAATAGGGGATACGCAGTATTTT
TRBV5-1	TRBD1	TRBJ2-3	few	CASSQGDRSTDTQYF	TGCGCCAGCAGCCAGGGGGACAGGTCCACAGATACGCAGTATTTT
TRBV10-3	TRBD2	TRBJ2-7	-	CAIRASGDSSYEQYF	TGTGCCATCCGGGCTAGCGGGGACAGCTCCTACGAGCAGTACTTC
TRBV5-1	TRBD1	TRBJ2-7	-	CASSLAQGREQYF	TGCGCCAGCAGCTTGGCACAGGGGCGCGAGCAGTACTTC
TRBV19	TRBD1	TRBJ1-5	-	CASSLRTGSQQPQHF	TGTGCCAGTAGTCTACGGACAGGTAGTCAACAGCCCCAGCATTTT
TRBV30	-	TRBJ1-1	-	CAFGEGFTEAFF	TGTGCCTTCGGGGAGGGATTCACTGAAGCTTTCTTT
TRBV14	-	TRBJ2-7	-	CASSQGWDKPNGEQYF	TGTGCCAGCAGCCAAGGTTGGGACAAGCCTAACGGCGAGCAGTACTTC
TRBV19	-	TRBJ1-6	-	CASSISGIDPFALHF	TGTGCCAGTAGTATCTCGGGAATTGATCCGTTTGCCCTCCACTTT
TRBV28	TRBD2	TRBJ2-7	-	CASIGQREGLDEQYF	TGTGCCAGCATTGGACAGCGGGAGGGCCTCGACGAGCAGTACTTC
TRBV14	-	TRBJ2-1	-	CASSQDHRDYNEQFF	TGTGCCAGCAGCCAAGATCACAGGGACTACAATGAGCAGTTCTTC
TRBV18	-	TRBJ2-6	many	CASSPRSGNSGANVLTF	TGTGCCAGCTCACCGAGGTCCGGGAACTCTGGGGCCAACGTCCTGACTTTC
TRBV7-8	-	TRBJ2-2	once	CASSSTGTGELFF	TGTGCCAGCAGCTCTACAGGGACCGGGGAGCTGTTTTTT
TRBV27	-	TRBJ1-1	once	CASSLRPGTEAFF	TGTGCCAGCAGTTTAAGACCGGGCACTGAAGCTTTCTTT
TRBV18	TRBD1	TRBJ1-5	-	CASSLEQGARQPQHF	TGTGCCAGCTCACTTGAACAGGGGGCGAGGCAGCCCCAGCATTTT
TRBV29-1	TRBD2	TRBJ2-7	-	CSVEIIKYGTSGTYEQYF	TGCAGCGTTGAAATAATTAAATACGGTACTAGCGGGACTTACGAGCAGTACTTC